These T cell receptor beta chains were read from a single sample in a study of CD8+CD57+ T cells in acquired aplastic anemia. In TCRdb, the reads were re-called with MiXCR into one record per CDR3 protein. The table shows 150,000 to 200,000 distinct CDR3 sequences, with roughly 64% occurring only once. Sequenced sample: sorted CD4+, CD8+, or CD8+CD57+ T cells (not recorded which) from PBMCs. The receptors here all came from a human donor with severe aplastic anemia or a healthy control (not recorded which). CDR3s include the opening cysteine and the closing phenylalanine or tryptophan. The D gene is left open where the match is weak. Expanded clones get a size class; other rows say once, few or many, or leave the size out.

CASSARDSWETQYF | TGTGCCAGCAGCGCAAGGGACAGTTGGGAGACCCAGTACTTC | NA | TRBV11-2 | TRBD1 | TRBJ2-5
CASSLEGGAWETQYF | TGTGCCAGCAGTTTAGAGGGGGGGGCCTGGGAGACCCAGTACTTC | many | TRBV28 | NA | TRBJ2-5
CASSISLAEYEQYF | TGTGCCAGTAGTATTTCCCTAGCGGAATACGAGCAGTACTTC | NA | TRBV5-6 | TRBD2 | TRBJ2-7
CASSLVRNTEAFF | TGTGCCAGCAGCTTAGTTCGGAACACTGAAGCTTTCTTT | NA | TRBV7-2 | NA | TRBJ1-1
CASSLLSGGWYEQYF | TGTGCCAGCAGCTTATTGTCAGGGGGCTGGTACGAGCAGTACTTC | NA | TRBV11-2 | TRBD1 | TRBJ2-7
CASSFRRRYEKLFF | TGTGCCAGCAGTTTCCGGCGGAGGTATGAAAAACTGTTTTTT | NA | TRBV12-3/TRBV12-4 | NA | TRBJ1-4
CASSIIWTDTQYF | TGTGCCAGCAGCATAATCTGGACAGATACGCAGTATTTT | NA | TRBV7-2 | NA | TRBJ2-3
CATSDFRTSGGTYNEQFF | TGTGCCACCAGTGACTTTAGGACTAGCGGGGGGACCTACAATGAGCAGTTCTTC | NA | TRBV24-1 | TRBD2 | TRBJ2-1
CASSLTTQSYGYTF | TGTGCCAGCAGCTTAACTACCCAGTCCTATGGCTACACCTTC | NA | TRBV7-2 | NA | TRBJ1-2
CSARIHQPQHF | TGCAGTGCTAGGATCCATCAGCCCCAGCATTTT | few | TRBV20-1 | NA | TRBJ1-5
CASSLAWTGHYEQYF | TGCGCCAGCAGCTTGGCATGGACAGGGCACTACGAGCAGTACTTC | few | TRBV5-1 | TRBD1 | TRBJ2-7
CASSLGAVGYEQYF | TGCGCCAGCAGCTTGGGGGCAGTCGGCTACGAGCAGTACTTC | few | TRBV5-1 | NA | TRBJ2-7
CASSSPSDTQYF | TGCGCCAGCAGCTCGCCATCAGATACGCAGTATTTT | NA | TRBV5-1 | NA | TRBJ2-3
CASGMGTGSYNEQFF | TGTGCCAGCGGCATGGGGACAGGCTCCTACAATGAGCAGTTCTTC | many | TRBV7-8 | TRBD1 | TRBJ2-1
CASSPGQGWTEAFF | TGTGCCAGCAGTCCGGGACAGGGGTGGACTGAAGCTTTCTTT | NA | TRBV6-1 | TRBD1 | TRBJ1-1
CSARRGNSGELFF | TGCAGTGCTAGAAGGGGAAACTCCGGGGAGCTGTTTTTT | NA | TRBV20-1 | NA | TRBJ2-2
CSASGGQTEAFF | TGCAGTGCTAGCGGGGGACAGACTGAAGCTTTCTTT | NA | TRBV20-1 | TRBD1 | TRBJ1-1
CATRDSAGDEQFF | TGTGCCACCAGGGACTCGGCGGGAGATGAGCAGTTCTTC | NA | TRBV10-3 | TRBD2 | TRBJ2-1
CSARGGRTGEKALHF | TGCAGTGCTAGAGGCGGGCGGACAGGGGAAAAGGCCCTCCACTTT | NA | TRBV20-1 | TRBD1 | TRBJ1-6
CATSGPTGTYQPQHF | TGTGCCACCAGCGGGCCGACAGGGACCTATCAGCCCCAGCATTTT | NA | TRBV15 | TRBD1 | TRBJ1-5
CASRETSGGAVTDTQYF | TGTGCCAGCAGGGAGACTAGCGGGGGGGCCGTGACAGATACGCAGTATTTT | few | TRBV7-8 | TRBD2 | TRBJ2-3
CATSERGGSETQYF | TGTGCCACCAGCGAGCGGGGGGGCTCGGAGACCCAGTACTTC | many | TRBV15 | TRBD2 | TRBJ2-5
CASSEGLARETQYF | TGTGCCAGCAGTGAGGGACTAGCGAGGGAGACCCAGTACTTC | NA | TRBV2 | TRBD2 | TRBJ2-5
CSAKTSVGTDTQYF | TGCAGTGCCAAGACTAGCGTGGGCACAGATACGCAGTATTTT | few | TRBV20-1 | TRBD2 | TRBJ2-3
CASSVKRDSQTEAFF | TGTGCCAGCAGCGTAAAGCGGGACAGTCAGACTGAAGCTTTCTTT | NA | TRBV9 | TRBD1 | TRBJ1-1
CASSSELRDTQYF | TGTGCCAGCAGCTCCGAGCTCCGAGATACGCAGTATTTT | NA | TRBV7-2 | NA | TRBJ2-3
CATSGAPRTQYF | TGTGCCACCAGTGGGGCACCTAGGACCCAGTACTTC | few | TRBV24-1 | NA | TRBJ2-5
CASSPRDSPDTQYF | TGTGCCAGCAGCCCCCGGGACAGCCCAGATACGCAGTATTTT | NA | TRBV7-6 | TRBD1 | TRBJ2-3
CATRTSGSTDTQYF | TGTGCCACCAGGACTAGCGGGAGCACAGATACGCAGTATTTT | NA | TRBV24-1 | TRBD2 | TRBJ2-3
CSASGTDTFEQYF | TGCAGTGCTAGCGGGACGGACACCTTCGAGCAGTACTTC | few | TRBV20-1 | NA | TRBJ2-7
CASTPGQTWSNQPQHF | TGTGCCAGTACCCCAGGGCAGACGTGGAGCAATCAGCCCCAGCATTTT | many | TRBV19 | NA | TRBJ1-5
CASNQGQNYGYTF | TGTGCCAGCAACCAGGGACAAAACTATGGCTACACCTTC | NA | TRBV2 | NA | TRBJ1-2
CSASRTGASSEQYF | TGCAGTGCTAGCCGGACAGGGGCGAGTTCCGAGCAGTACTTC | few | TRBV20-1 | TRBD1 | TRBJ2-7
CASGKGALGSYNEQFF | TGTGCCAGCGGAAAGGGGGCCTTGGGGAGCTACAATGAGCAGTTCTTC | NA | TRBV2 | TRBD1 | TRBJ2-1
CAISRGEGEQPQHF | TGTGCCATATCAAGGGGTGAGGGGGAACAGCCCCAGCATTTT | many | TRBV10-3 | NA | TRBJ1-5
CASTRTGGRYEQFF | TGTGCCAGCACCCGGACAGGGGGGCGTTACGAGCAGTTCTTC | once | TRBV7-8 | TRBD1 | TRBJ2-1
CSARPYQVAGEGTQYF | TGCAGTGCTAGACCGTACCAGGTAGCGGGAGAAGGTACGCAGTATTTT | NA | TRBV20-1 | TRBD2 | TRBJ2-3
CASSQGWTGPRDTQYF | TGCGCCAGCAGCCAAGGGTGGACGGGTCCCAGAGATACGCAGTATTTT | many | TRBV4-3 | NA | TRBJ2-3
CASSQRAGTDEQYF | TGTGCCAGCAGCCAGAGAGCGGGAACAGACGAGCAGTACTTC | NA | TRBV7-9 | TRBD2 | TRBJ2-7
CASSTSGREQFF | TGTGCCAGCAGTACCAGCGGTCGAGAGCAGTTCTTC | many | TRBV6-5 | NA | TRBJ2-1
CASSQGDGTGYSPLHF | TGTGCCAGCAGCCAAGGGGATGGGACAGGGTATTCACCCCTCCACTTT | many | TRBV3-1 | TRBD1 | TRBJ1-6
CASSPPVFRETQYF | TGTGCCAGCAGCCCCCCAGTGTTTCGCGAGACCCAGTACTTC | NA | TRBV7-9 | NA | TRBJ2-5
CASSIGVPLNTEAFF | TGTGCCAGTAGTATAGGGGTCCCGCTGAACACTGAAGCTTTCTTT | NA | TRBV19 | NA | TRBJ1-1
CSAGLQGAVAEAFF | TGCAGTGCTGGATTACAGGGGGCGGTTGCTGAAGCTTTCTTT | few | TRBV20-1 | TRBD1 | TRBJ1-1
CASSNTRGDTDTQYF | TGCGCCAGCAGCAATACCCGGGGGGACACAGATACGCAGTATTTT | NA | TRBV5-1 | TRBD2 | TRBJ2-3
CASSYDIYEQYF | TGTGCCAGCAGTTATGACATCTACGAGCAGTACTTC | many | TRBV6-2/TRBV6-3 | NA | TRBJ2-7
CASSLNRQGEQYF | TGTGCCAGCAGCCTCAATAGACAGGGGGAGCAGTACTTC | NA | TRBV7-2 | TRBD1 | TRBJ2-7
CSANLPTSYEQYF | TGCAGTGCTAATTTGCCTACCTCCTACGAGCAGTACTTC | NA | TRBV20-1 | NA | TRBJ2-7
CASSYSSYEQYF | TGTGCCAGCAGCTATAGCTCCTACGAGCAGTACTTC | few | TRBV5-1 | NA | TRBJ2-7
CASSVSGNTIYF | TGCGCCAGCAGCGTATCCGGAAACACCATATATTTT | NA | TRBV5-1 | NA | TRBJ1-3
CASSLEGHQPQHF | TGTGCCAGCAGCTTGGAGGGCCATCAGCCCCAGCATTTT | NA | TRBV7-3 | NA | TRBJ1-5
CASSGVEDYEQYF | TGTGCCAGCAGCGGGGTAGAGGACTACGAGCAGTACTTC | NA | TRBV9 | NA | TRBJ2-7
CASSLVDEKLFF | TGTGCCAGCAGCTTAGTAGACGAAAAACTGTTTTTT | NA | TRBV7-2 | NA | TRBJ1-4
CASSPLWGVGETQYF | TGCGCCAGCAGCCCCTTGTGGGGGGTGGGAGAGACCCAGTACTTC | NA | TRBV5-1 | NA | TRBJ2-5
CASSVQGGETQYF | TGTGCCAGCAGTGTACAGGGTGGCGAGACCCAGTACTTC | few | TRBV7-9 | NA | TRBJ2-5
CASSLGRSYEQYF | TGTGCCAGCAGCTTAGGTCGCAGCTACGAGCAGTACTTC | many | TRBV11-2 | NA | TRBJ2-7
CASSLDEGLYTEAFF | TGTGCCAGCAGCTTAGACGAGGGATTGTACACTGAAGCTTTCTTT | NA | TRBV7-9 | NA | TRBJ1-1
CASSLYREADTEAFF | TGCGCCAGCAGCTTGTACCGGGAAGCGGACACTGAAGCTTTCTTT | NA | TRBV5-1 | NA | TRBJ1-1
CATSDWGADSPNNEQFF | TGTGCCACCAGTGATTGGGGCGCTGACAGCCCCAACAATGAGCAGTTCTTC | NA | TRBV6-1 | NA | TRBJ2-1